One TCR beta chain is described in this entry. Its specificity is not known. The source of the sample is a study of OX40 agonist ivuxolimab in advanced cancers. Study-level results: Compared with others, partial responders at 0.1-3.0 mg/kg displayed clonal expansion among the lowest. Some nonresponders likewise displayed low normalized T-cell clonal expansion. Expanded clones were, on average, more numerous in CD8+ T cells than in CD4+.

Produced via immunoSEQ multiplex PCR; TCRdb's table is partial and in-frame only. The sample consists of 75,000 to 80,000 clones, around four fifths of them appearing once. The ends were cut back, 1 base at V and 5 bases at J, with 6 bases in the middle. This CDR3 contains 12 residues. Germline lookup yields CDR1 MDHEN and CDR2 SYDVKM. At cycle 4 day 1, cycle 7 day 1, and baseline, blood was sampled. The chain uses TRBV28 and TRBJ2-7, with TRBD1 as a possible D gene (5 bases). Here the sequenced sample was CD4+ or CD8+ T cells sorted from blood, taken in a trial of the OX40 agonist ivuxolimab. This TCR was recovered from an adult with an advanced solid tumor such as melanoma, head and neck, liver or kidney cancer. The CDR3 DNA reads TGTGCCAGCAGTTTATTAGGGGACGAGCAGTACTTC. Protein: CASSLLGDEQYF.